The rows below give T cell receptor beta chains drawn from one sample of a study of blood T cell repertoires in COVID-19. Some clones are missing from TCRdb's copy, which holds only in-frame ones; the method was immunoSEQ multiplex PCR. The sample has around 70,000 clones, around 75% seen once. The sequenced material came from peripheral blood. The receptors were gathered from a man aged 70 or older with acute or convalescent COVID-19. The CDR3 runs from the conserved cysteine through the conserved F or W. The order of the fields is CDR3 DNA, CDR3 protein, D gene, J gene, V gene, clone size. D genes are given only for firm matches. Not all rows give a size; the values are once, few, many and, for expanded clones, a class.

TGTGCCAGTAGAACGCAGGGCTATAGCAATCAGCCCCAGCATTTT	CASRTQGYSNQPQHF	-	TRBJ1-5	TRBV28	few
TGTGCCAGCAGCTCTGACATGAACCAGCCCCAGCATTTT	CASSSDMNQPQHF	-	TRBJ1-5	TRBV12-3/TRBV12-4	few
TGTGCCAGCAGTTGGGACTCCGGGGGGTATCAGCCCCAGCATTTT	CASSWDSGGYQPQHF	-	TRBJ1-5	TRBV28	-
TGTGCCAGCAGCCCTGGACAGGGGTGGGATACTGAAGCTTTCTTT	CASSPGQGWDTEAFF	TRBD1	TRBJ1-1	TRBV5-4	once
TGTGCCAGCAGCTTAGGGAGCGCTACAGATACGCAGTATTTT	CASSLGSATDTQYF	-	TRBJ2-3	TRBV7-9	-
TGTGCCAGCAGCCAAGCTAGCGGGAGGACCGACGAGCAGTACTTC	CASSQASGRTDEQYF	TRBD2	TRBJ2-7	TRBV28	-
TGTGCCAGTACCCAATCAGGAAATTCACCCCTCCACTTT	CASTQSGNSPLHF	-	TRBJ1-6	TRBV19	-
TGTGCCAGCAGTCCGTCAGGGCGGGGACTGTTTTTT	CASSPSGRGLFF	-	TRBJ1-4	TRBV27	-
TGTGCCAGCAGCTCTACGGGACTGTCCTTGGGGGACACTGAAGCTTTCTTT	CASSSTGLSLGDTEAFF	-	TRBJ1-1	TRBV13	-
TGTGCCAGCTCACCCCCACAGGATACTTCCTACAATGAGCAGTTCTTC	CASSPPQDTSYNEQFF	-	TRBJ2-1	TRBV18	-
TGCGCCAGCAGTCAAGGACTAGCGGGAGGCCTATACACAGATACGCAGTATTTT	CASSQGLAGGLYTDTQYF	TRBD2	TRBJ2-3	TRBV10-2	-
TGTGCCAGCAGCCAAGGGAGGTATAATTCACCCCTCCACTTT	CASSQGRYNSPLHF	-	TRBJ1-6	TRBV14	-
TGTGCCAGCAGGACCGGGACTAGCGGGAGAGGCGAGCAGTTCTTC	CASRTGTSGRGEQFF	TRBD2	TRBJ2-1	TRBV11-2	-
TGCAGTGCCATCAGGGGAACTGAAGCTTTCTTT	CSAIRGTEAFF	-	TRBJ1-1	TRBV20-1	-
TGCGCCAGCAGCTTGGGGCTAGCGGGAGTCTACGAGCAGTACTTC	CASSLGLAGVYEQYF	TRBD2	TRBJ2-7	TRBV5-1	-
TGTGCCAGCAACAGACCGGGACAGCCTTACAATGAGCAGTTCTTC	CASNRPGQPYNEQFF	TRBD1	TRBJ2-1	TRBV5-8	-
TGTGCGGTAGAATCCCCTTATAATTCACCCCTCCACTTT	CAVESPYNSPLHF	-	TRBJ1-6	TRBV6-6	-
TGTGCCACCAGTGCAGGGAGCGGGCGGTATGGCTACACCTTC	CATSAGSGRYGYTF	-	TRBJ1-2	TRBV24-1	few
TGTGCCAGCAGCTTAGATGGGACTAGCGGGAAATTTTTGGGGAATGAGCAGTTCTTC	CASSLDGTSGKFLGNEQFF	TRBD2	TRBJ2-1	TRBV11-2	-
TGTGCCAGCAGTTTTTCACTTACCGGGACTAGGAAATACAATGAGCAGTTCTTC	CASSFSLTGTRKYNEQFF	TRBD2	TRBJ2-1	TRBV27	-
TGTGCCAGCAGTCCGGGAGGACCCTACGAGCAGTACTTC	CASSPGGPYEQYF	TRBD2	TRBJ2-7	TRBV12-3/TRBV12-4	-
TGTGCCAGCACCCCCGGAGGTGGGAGAGAGACCCAGTACTTC	CASTPGGGRETQYF	-	TRBJ2-5	TRBV9	-
TGTGCCAGCAGGCCGACCGGACTAGCACTCGACGAGCAGTACTTC	CASRPTGLALDEQYF	TRBD2	TRBJ2-7	TRBV11-1	once
TGTGCCAGCAGTGTAGGGAGCGGAGCGACGGGGGAGCTGTTTTTT	CASSVGSGATGELFF	-	TRBJ2-2	TRBV2	-
TGTGCCAGCAGCTTAGAGGCAGGGACAGGGTTAACCCAGTACTTC	CASSLEAGTGLTQYF	TRBD1	TRBJ2-5	TRBV7-6	-
TGCGCCAGCAGCTTGGCTAGCGGGGCCTTTCCCTACGAGCAGTACTTC	CASSLASGAFPYEQYF	TRBD2	TRBJ2-7	TRBV5-1	-
TGCGCCAGCAGCCCCGGTCAGGTGAAGTTCGCTGAAGCTTTCTTT	CASSPGQVKFAEAFF	-	TRBJ1-1	TRBV4-3	once
TGTGCCAGCAGGCCGACAGGGGAGGGAGAGACCCAGTACTTC	CASRPTGEGETQYF	-	TRBJ2-5	TRBV11-2	-
TGTGCCAGCAGACCGTCGGCGGGAGGAGAGTACGAGCAGTACTTC	CASRPSAGGEYEQYF	TRBD2	TRBJ2-7	TRBV3-1/TRBV3-2	-
TGCAGTGCTAGTTTGGGTCTTCGGGAAGTCCTCGGGGCCAACGTCCTGACTTTC	CSASLGLREVLGANVLTF	-	TRBJ2-6	TRBV20-1	few
TGTGCCAGCAGGAGACAGGGCATCTCTGGAAACACCATATATTTT	CASRRQGISGNTIYF	TRBD1	TRBJ1-3	TRBV28	few
TGTGCCAGCACCCCGAGCGGGAGGCCCTTCTACGAGCAGTACTTC	CASTPSGRPFYEQYF	TRBD2	TRBJ2-7	TRBV3-1/TRBV3-2	-
TGTGCCAGCAGCCAAGGAGGGTCCGGGACAGGGAATCAGCCCCAGCATTTT	CASSQGGSGTGNQPQHF	TRBD1	TRBJ1-5	TRBV3-1/TRBV3-2	-
TGTGCCACCCTAGGGCGGGTGGGCTCTGGGGCCAACGTCCTGACTTTC	CATLGRVGSGANVLTF	-	TRBJ2-6	TRBV28	-
TGTGCCAGCAGCCCAGGGGGCTCCTACGAGCAGTACTTC	CASSPGGSYEQYF	TRBD1	TRBJ2-7	TRBV9	-
TGCGCCAGCAGCTTGGAGGGACAGGGCTACGAGCAGTACTTC	CASSLEGQGYEQYF	TRBD1	TRBJ2-7	TRBV5-1	medium-sized
TGTGCCAGCAGCTTAGCAGGGGTAGCGGGGAACACCGGGGAGCTGTTTTTT	CASSLAGVAGNTGELFF	TRBD2	TRBJ2-2	TRBV7-6	-
TGTGCCAGCAGATCCGAGGACAGGGGGTTGTATGGCTACACCTTC	CASRSEDRGLYGYTF	TRBD1	TRBJ1-2	TRBV6-4	-
TGTGCCAGTAACTCTTTACAGGGTAGCCCTGAAGCTTTCTTT	CASNSLQGSPEAFF	-	TRBJ1-1	TRBV19	few
TGTGCCAGCAGCCAAGAAGGAAGGGGCGCGAGTGAAAAACTGTTTTTT	CASSQEGRGASEKLFF	-	TRBJ1-4	TRBV3-1/TRBV3-2	-
TGTGCCAGCTCTCGGGAGACAGGGCGACCCTACGAGCAGTACTTC	CASSRETGRPYEQYF	-	TRBJ2-7	TRBV18	-
TGTGGGACTAGCGGAATCACAGATACGCAGTATTTT	CGTSGITDTQYF	TRBD2	TRBJ2-3	TRBV6-5	-
TGCGCCAGCAGCTTTGGGGGGAGCAATCAGCCCCAGCATTTT	CASSFGGSNQPQHF	-	TRBJ1-5	TRBV5-1	-
TGTGCCACCAGCAGAGACCGGACAGGGGACGATACGCAGTATTTT	CATSRDRTGDDTQYF	TRBD1	TRBJ2-3	TRBV15	-